Detailed here is one T cell receptor (beta chain). The sample originates from a study of blood T cell repertoires in COVID-19. Whole-study context: Acute and convalescent COVID-19 samples came from the United States, Italy and Spain.

The CDR3 runs 13 residues. The J segment lost 8 bases and the V segment lost 2 bases, leaving 4 bases of the junction unmatched. CDR1 SGHDT and CDR2 YYEEEE come from the germline V gene. Sequencing used immunoSEQ multiplex PCR; TCRdb keeps in-frame clones, though not all of them. The sample holds over 120,000 clones, approximately 80% seen once. The receptor was isolated from a man in his fifties or sixties with active or convalescent COVID-19. The chain uses TRBV5-6 and TRBJ1-2; TRBD1 aligns across 9 bases. The sample taken for sequencing was peripheral blood. CDR3: CASSFDRGGGYTF. CDR3 sequence (DNA): TGTGCCAGCAGCTTTGACAGGGGGGGCGGCTACACCTTC. The full variable domain, completed using reference TRBV5-6 and TRBJ1-2, is DAGVTQSPTHLIKTRGQQVTLRCSPKSGHDTVSWYQQALGQGPQFIFQYYEEEERQRGNFPDRFSGHQFPNYSSELNVNALLLGDSALYLCASSFDRGGGYTFGSGTRLTVV.